This T cell receptor (beta chain) was recovered during a study of blood T cell repertoires in COVID-19. Across the study: From the United States, Italy and Spain came samples of acute and convalescent COVID-19. The analysed material was cDNA or gDNA that came from T cells, B-cell-depleted T cells, or PBMCs.

Authors' data handling: The assay estimated nucleated cells by amplifying reference gene primers. Generated by immunoSEQ multiplex PCR, the TCRdb table keeps only in-frame clones and is missing some. The V and J calls and clone size come from that table; D and trimming were worked out from the DNA. The table records over 150,000 clones, over 60% of them present only once. V was pared by 4 bases and J by 13 bases, with 17 bases between. Germline CDR1 and CDR2: MNHEY and SMNVEV (reference sequence). The CDR3 contains 13 residues. The origin of this receptor is a man at least 80 years old with acute or convalescent COVID-19. The material sequenced was peripheral blood. V gene TRBV27 combines with J gene TRBJ2-1; D may be TRBD2 (5 bases). The CDR3 DNA follows: TGTGCCAGCAGTTCGGCGATGGCTAGACTACAGTTCTTC. Translating gives CASSSAMARLQFF.